This TCR beta chain derives from a study of cytomegalovirus exposure and HLA in healthy donors. Overall study findings and caveats: Per published reports, the classifier diagnosed cytomegalovirus status with high specificity and sensitivity. Sequencing depth across donors, presence/absence analyses assumed, was roughly uniform.

The PCR made use of 60 Vbeta and 13 Jbeta primers. The repertoire was sequenced with immunoSEQ multiplex PCR; TCRdb's copy has only in-frame clones and lacks some. The sample lists 60,000 or so clones, around 90% occurring once. Regarding this clone: Its antigen is unidentified.

V was cut by 5 bases and J by 8 bases, with 15 bases left in between. CDR1 and CDR2 from the germline V gene are LNHDA and SQIVND (reference sequence). CDR3 length: 14 residues. The clonotype originates from a man under 40 in good health and CMV-seropositive. Material: PBMCs. The chain joins TRBV19 to TRBJ2-2, with D tentatively TRBD2 (6 bases). The CDR3 is CASSLWDSSGELFF. As DNA, the CDR3 is TGTGCCAGTAGTCTGTGGGACTCGTCGGGGGAGCTGTTTTTT.